Following are 19 T cell receptor beta chains from one sample sequenced in a study of control samples from healthy donors and cancer patients (dated by TCRdb to 2018 to 2020). The protocol used for the library was the immunoSEQ multiplex PCR assay. The table was pulled from immuneACCESS by TCRdb, which kept in-frame rearrangements only. Such tables lose some clones; where checked, under half of the loss comes from unresolved V genes, and the rest has no known cause. The sample table holds 100,000 to 150,000 clones, of which 80% to 95% were seen once. Jointly, the top ten make up 2% to 3% of the sample. Material for sequencing was blood. The source is a man between 35 and 55 years old in good health.

The chain links TRBV5-4 to TRBJ1-1; D unclear. V was trimmed by 1 base and J by 0 bases, leaving 7 bases between them. The CDR3 runs 14 residues. The germline V gene has CDR1 SGHNT and CDR2 YYREEE (reference sequence). CDR3: CASSLTRLNTEAFF. Here the CDR3 DNA reads TGTGCCAGCAGCTTGACCAGATTGAACACTGAAGCTTTCTTT. Based on the CDR3 plus reference TRBV5-4 and TRBJ1-1, the full variable domain is ETGVTQSPTHLIKTRGQQVTLRCSSQSGHNTVSWYQQALGQGPQFIFQYYREEENGRGNFPPRFSGLQFPNYSSELNVNALELDDSALYLCASSLTRLNTEAFFGQGTRLTVV.

J is TRBJ2-3 and V is TRBV7-5; TRBD2, the table's D call, lacks a check against the DNA. TRBV7-5 is noted as a pseudogene. This CDR3 is built from 16 residues. The CDR3 region is CARRRLAGGNSDTQYF. CDR3 nucleotides: TGTGCCAGAAGACGACTAGCGGGGGGAAACTCAGATACGCAGTATTTT.

This clone was counted once. The chain employs TRBV7-2 and TRBJ2-7; perhaps TRBD1 as D (5 bases). Germline assignment: CDR1 SGHTA and CDR2 FQGNSA. The V end was cut by 1 base, the J end by 0 bases, with 10 bases between. This CDR3 region has 15 residues. The CDR3 bases are TGTGCCAGCAGCTTAGATATAGGGGTCTCCTACGAGCAGTACTTC. Its protein is CASSLDIGVSYEQYF.

This clone was counted once. The genes are TRBV5-1 and TRBJ2-1; D possibly corresponds to TRBD1 (5 bases). The CDR3 contains 14 residues. Germline values: CDR1 SGHRS, CDR2 YFSETQ. V lost 4 bases, J lost 3 bases, and 11 bases lay in between. CDR3 in amino acids: CASSLTVFYNEQFF. The CDR3, as DNA: TGCGCCAGCAGCCTGACAGTTTTCTACAATGAGCAGTTCTTC.

V is TRBV3-1 (or the pseudogene TRBV3-2) and J is TRBJ1-6; 7 bases are a match to TRBD1. This CDR3 is 14 amino acids long. J gave up 10 bases and V 4 bases, and 7 bases lay outside the gene matches. CDR1 and CDR2 (germline): LGHDT, YNNKEL (reference sequence). The CDR3 DNA sequence: TGTGCCAGCAGCCCCTCGACAGGGAGGTCACCCCTCCACTTT. Protein sequence: CASSPSTGRSPLHF.

This clone was counted only a few times. The rearrangement joins TRBV9 to TRBJ1-6; no definite D call. V gave up 3 bases and J gave up 9 bases, with 19 bases separating them. Germline V gene sequence: CDR1 SGDLS, CDR2 YYNGEE. The CDR3 covers 16 residues. The chain's CDR3 is CASSANVNPVSSPLHF. For the CDR3, the DNA is TGTGCCAGCAGCGCAAACGTGAATCCCGTATCTTCACCCCTCCACTTT.

This chain's CDR3 is CASSLSAQGLTYGYTF. In nucleotides, the CDR3 is TGTGCCAGCAGTTTATCGGCCCAGGGCCTTACCTATGGCTACACCTTC. The rearrangement links TRBV27 to TRBJ1-2; D is perhaps TRBD1 (5 bases). In germline, CDR1 is MNHEY, CDR2 SMNVEV (reference sequence). This CDR3 spans 16 amino acids. Trimming removed 0 bases at V and 4 bases at J, with 15 bases between.

The chain joins TRBV29-1 to TRBJ1-3, with 10 nucleotides matching TRBD1. The CDR3 has 13 residues. The trim removed 7 bases at V and 5 bases at J, leaving 5 bases unmatched. Germline V gene sequence: CDR1 SQVTM, CDR2 ANQGSEA. CDR3 nucleotide sequence: TGCAGCGCCGGGGACAGGGGTAGAAACACCATATATTTT. Its translation: CSAGDRGRNTIYF. Supplemented by reference TRBV29-1 and TRBJ1-3, the full variable domain reads SAVISQKPSRDICQRGTSLTIQCQVDSQVTMMFWYRQQPGQSLTLIATANQGSEATYESGFVIDKFPISRPNLTFSTLTVSNMSPEDSSIYLCSAGDRGRNTIYFGEGSWLTVV.

This clone was counted a single time. This chain uses TRBV11-1 with TRBJ1-5; D ambiguous. In germline, CDR1 is SGHAT, CDR2 FQDESV (reference sequence). V was trimmed by 5 bases and J by 6 bases, leaving 11 bases between them. CDR3 length: 13 residues. CDR3 sequence: CASSRGLAQPQHF. The CDR3 DNA reads TGTGCCAGCAGCCGTGGTCTTGCTCAGCCCCAGCATTTT.

This clone came up a few times. This rearrangement joins TRBV10-3 to TRBJ1-1; possibly TRBD1 for D (5 bases). This CDR3 contains 17 residues. Trimming stripped 6 bases from V and 6 bases from J, with 26 bases between. Germline CDR1 ENHRY, CDR2 SYGVKD. CDR3 DNA sequence: TGTGCCATCAGGGACGCGAGAACCCGGGACTTGATTGCTGAAGCTTTCTTT. Its protein is CAIRDARTRDLIAEAFF.

The V gene is TRBV10-3, the J gene TRBJ2-7; no definite D call. From germline, CDR1 is ENHRY and CDR2 SYGVKD. The ends were cut back, 6 bases at V and 4 bases at J, with 7 bases in the middle. This CDR3 is built from 11 residues. CDR3 DNA: TGTGCCATCAGGAGGAATTACGAGCAGTACTTC. It yields the protein CAIRRNYEQYF.

The chain has TRBV29-1 and TRBJ2-7; tentative D call: TRBD1 (5 bases). The CDR3 totals 13 residues. Per germline, CDR1 SQVTM and CDR2 ANQGSEA. V lost 2 bases to trimming and J lost 8 bases, with 16 bases between them. The CDR3 DNA follows: TGCAGCGTTGAAAACCCTCAGGGTATACAGCAGTACTTC. Residues: CSVENPQGIQQYF.

The chain employs TRBV19 and TRBJ1-1, with D possibly TRBD1 on 6 matching bases. The CDR3 loop spans 15 amino acids. V was shortened by 4 bases and J by 4 bases, with 16 bases between the two germline ends. Germline V gene data show CDR1 as LNHDA and CDR2 as SQIVND (reference sequence). The CDR3 sequence: CASSNGRGLVTEAFF. The CDR3 DNA follows: TGTGCCAGTAGTAACGGCAGGGGATTAGTCACTGAAGCTTTCTTT.

This clone has just a few counts. The chain combines TRBV12-3 or TRBV12-4 with TRBJ2-1, with D possibly TRBD2 on 5 matching bases. With 5 bases removed from V and 9 bases from J, the gap between germline ends came to 11 bases. This CDR3 is built from 12 residues. The DNA of the CDR3 is TGTGCCAGCAGTGGAGGAGCAACTGAGCAGTTCTTC. Encoded protein: CASSGGATEQFF.

CDR3 DNA: TGCGCCAGCAGCCACAACTATGCCGGGACAGGCTACGAGCAGTACTTC. Encoded protein: CASSHNYAGTGYEQYF. This chain joins TRBV4-1 and TRBJ2-7; TRBD1 agrees at 8 bases. The CDR3 has 16 amino acids. Germline V lookup: CDR1 MGHRA, CDR2 YSYEKL. V trimming: 3 bases; J trimming: 3 bases; junction bases outside the gene matches: 10.

This clone occurred a few times. The chain recombines TRBV30 with TRBJ2-2, with 7 nucleotides matching TRBD1. The germline CDR1 and CDR2 sequences are GTSNPN and SVGIG (reference sequence). This CDR3 has 15 residues. Losses at the gene ends were 2 bases for V and 4 bases for J; bases not matched to a gene: 7. The CDR3 DNA reads as TGTGCCTGGAGTCGTAGGGGGCGCAGCACCGGGGAGCTGTTTTTT. This translates into CAWSRRGRSTGELFF.

The rearrangement links TRBV5-1 to TRBJ2-7, with 9 positions matching TRBD2. Trimming cost V 0 bases and J 7 bases; bases outside gene matches: 5. The germline gives CDR1 SGHRS, CDR2 YFSETQ. The CDR3 sequence is 14 residues long. The CDR3 bases are TGCGCCAGCAGCTTGGCAGCGGGGGGCGTTGAGCAGTACTTC. This sequence encodes CASSLAAGGVEQYF.

V gene TRBV12-3 or TRBV12-4 combines with J gene TRBJ2-1; no clear D. V lost 6 bases and J lost 1, with 7 bases in between. The length of the CDR3 is 13 residues. CDR3 region: CASSSRSYNEQFF. Written as DNA, the CDR3 is TGTGCCAGCAGCTCCAGATCCTACAATGAGCAGTTCTTC.

This rearrangement joins TRBV5-4 to TRBJ2-5; 8 bases align to TRBD2. The V segment lost 1 base and the J segment 2 bases; nucleotides outside the gene matches: 4. The CDR3 spans 15 residues. Germline V lookup: CDR1 SGHNT, CDR2 YYREEE (reference sequence). The CDR3 reads CASSLSGGNQETQYF. The CDR3 DNA is TGTGCCAGCAGCTTGAGCGGGGGTAATCAAGAGACCCAGTACTTC.